This T cell receptor (beta chain) was identified in a study of OX40 agonist ivuxolimab in advanced cancers. Study in general: Partial responses were achieved by three patients, one with hepatocellular carcinoma and two with cutaneous melanoma. Study-level findings and limits: The antigen specificity of the peripheral T cells (those that were expanded) was not determined. Relative to CD4+, CD8+ T cells held more expanded clones on average.

Details on this clone: The antigen remains unidentified.

Germline values: CDR1 SNHLY, CDR2 FYNNEI. V lost 0 bases, J lost 4 bases, and 7 bases lay in between. The CDR3 consists of 14 residues. The table came from immunoSEQ multiplex PCR; TCRdb's copy has only in-frame clones and leaves some out. The data contain about 69,000 clones, 85% to 90% of them seen just once; the ten biggest clones take up 10%. Drawing of blood for sampling happened at baseline, at cycle 4 day 1, and at cycle 7 day 1. The chain uses TRBV2 and TRBJ2-4, with D maybe TRBD1 (6 bases). The TCR was taken from an adult with an advanced solid tumor such as melanoma, head and neck, liver or kidney cancer. The sample was CD4+ or CD8+ T cells sorted from blood, taken in a trial of the OX40 agonist ivuxolimab. The CDR3 sequence: CASSEATGKNIQYF. The DNA for the CDR3 is TGTGCCAGCAGTGAAGCCACAGGGAAAAACATTCAGTACTTC.